Listed here is a single T cell receptor (beta chain). Its antigen specificity is not known. No much larger clonotype is one base removed from it; base qualities were not supplied. The immunoSEQ Assay, a bias-controlled multiplex PCR, was used to amplify TCRbeta CDR3 regions from genomic DNA. The study's own analysis went as follows. Within the assay, amplification of reference gene primers was used to estimate how many nucleated cells each sample contained. To quantify the absolute abundance of each unique TCRbeta CDR3 rearrangement, sequence reads were collapsed and filtered. For each sample, productive Simpson clonality was calculated by taking the square root of Simpson's diversity index across productive rearrangements. TCRdb carries this immuneACCESS record with in-frame sequences only. Its versions omit some clonotypes, under half of them owing to an unresolved V gene in the studies checked, with the rest unexplained. V and J calls and clone size are as listed in that table; D and trimming were resolved from the DNA. The sample profile shows under 300,000 clones; 85% to 90% of them were found once. Jointly, the top ten make up roughly 13% of the sample.

The sample is drawn from a study of blood T cell repertoires in COVID-19 (dated by TCRdb to between 2020 and 2021). In terms of the full investigation: The collaborator samples originated in the United States, Italy and Spain and spanned the acute and convalescent phases of COVID-19. The dataset comprised deeply sampled blood TCRbeta repertoires from subjects exposed to, actively infected with, or recovered from COVID-19. The repertoires were made available in a free public database intended to serve as a resource for research on the immune response to SARS-CoV-2. The samples were drawn from two sources: the first 160 participants of the ongoing ImmuneRACE study, and some 1,300 subjects contributed by 6 global collaborators. The prospective study material was composed of cDNA or gDNA derived from T cells, B-cell-depleted T cells, or PBMCs. Where HLA class I and class II types were available, the types were taken from metadata supplied by the sample provider, not from assay-based typing. Sample metadata almost always included a de-identified subject ID, COVID-19 status, age in years and sex.

Beyond this particular receptor, the publication reports: The amount of clinical and demographic metadata varied by source and participant and was provided uncurated.

The collaborating institutions used their own protocols to collect whole blood in K2EDTA tubes. Collaborator samples were shipped for TCRbeta analysis as frozen whole blood, isolated PBMCs, or DNA extracted from either sample type. The CDR3 runs 10 residues from the cysteine to the phenylalanine. The read is trimmed to its CDR3 DNA, 30 bases read in frame from base 1. According to the germline V gene, CDR1 reads MDHEN and CDR2 reads SYDVKM. This clonotype was obtained from a human donor in a cohort sampled during active COVID-19. Input material: peripheral blood. The chain is made from TRBV28 and TRBJ1-2, with the D gene not confidently named. The DNA sequence follows: TGTGCATCAGGAACCTATGGCTACACCTTC. The translation is CASGTYGYTF.